This TCR beta chain was found in a study of shared T cell receptors in the human thymus. TCRdb keeps only in-frame clones here, not all; method: immunoSEQ multiplex PCR. The table has almost 550,000 clones, about 84% seen once. V was clipped by 3 bases and J by 3 bases, with 7 bases between them. Germline V CDR1 and CDR2: SGHNT, YENEEA. CDR3 length: 13 residues. The same data also contributed to another study, on human thymus T cells. That work states: Obtained as resections during corrective heart surgery, the thymus tissue was then studied. Thymic and blood repertoires appeared to display a bias in their usage of V and J genes. Reports from related research described highly overlapping thymic repertoires among unrelated individuals.

The chain uses TRBV11-3 and TRBJ2-3; weak D call: TRBD2 (5 bases). Sequencing input: thymocytes. The sequence came from a boy younger than two with a congenital heart defect. The CDR3 loop is CASSFPGTDTQYF. The DNA of the CDR3 is TGTGCCAGCAGCTTTCCGGGGACAGATACGCAGTATTTT.